This paragraph covers one T cell receptor (beta chain) sequence. In the original analysis: Counts of nucleated cells, estimated from reference gene primer amplification, were obtained. The repertoire was sequenced with immunoSEQ multiplex PCR; TCRdb's copy has only in-frame clones and lacks some. D and trimming were read from the DNA, whereas the V and J calls and clone size are those reported in that table. Of approximately 220,000 clones listed, around 92% are singletons. The V end was cut by 0 bases, the J end by 0 bases, with 6 bases between. The germline gives CDR1 GTSNPN, CDR2 SVGIG (reference sequence). This CDR3 has 15 amino acids. Residents of approximately 25 US areas, aged roughly 18 to 95 years, made up the participants. Clinical history as reported by participants underpinned cohort assignment. These data are taken from a study of blood T cell repertoires in COVID-19. Study overall: In each case, the material was cDNA or gDNA derived from T cells, B-cell-depleted T cells, or PBMCs.

The rearrangement links TRBV30 to TRBJ2-6; D call uncertain. Sequencing input: PBMCs or T cells enriched from blood (not recorded which). The source is a woman younger than 45 with acute COVID-19. The CDR3 DNA reads TGTGCCTGGAGTGTACGCGGCTCTGGGGCCAACGTCCTGACTTTC. The encoded protein is CAWSVRGSGANVLTF.